A selection of T cell receptor beta chains follows, all from one sample in a study of blood T cells in healthy people across ages. TCRdb re-called the 5' RACE reads with MiXCR, one entry per CDR3 protein. The sample has approximately 780,000 distinct CDR3 sequences; 25% to 30% are singletons. This sample also appeared in a second study, on T cells of mothers and their children.

Sequenced sample: blood. These receptors all stem from a boy aged 5 to 17 in good health. Both conserved end residues are part of each CDR3. The D gene is left open where the match is weak. Size tells how often a clone was seen (once, few, many) or the class of an expanded clone, and some rows leave it out.

J gene	D gene	clone size	V gene	CDR3 DNA	CDR3 protein
TRBJ2-5	NA	NA	TRBV12-3/TRBV12-4	TGTGCCAGTACCCGGGACTACCAAGAGACCCAGTACTTC	CASTRDYQETQYF
TRBJ2-7	NA	few	TRBV14	TGTGCCAGCAGCCTCGGGACCCAGCAAAACCACGAGCAGTACTTC	CASSLGTQQNHEQYF
TRBJ2-1	NA	NA	TRBV5-1	TGCGCCAGCAGCTTGGTTATTTCAGGGAGTAAGAATGAGCAGTTCTTC	CASSLVISGSKNEQFF
TRBJ2-5	NA	NA	TRBV28	TGTGCCAGCAGTCTGGGCCACACAGAGACCCAGTACTTC	CASSLGHTETQYF
TRBJ2-3	NA	few	TRBV7-2	TGTGCCAGCAGCTTAGGTCTGGAGGGAGATACGCAGTATTTT	CASSLGLEGDTQYF
TRBJ1-1	NA	NA	TRBV30	TGTGCCTGCGTAGAAGGAACAGCCGACATTGAAGCTTTCTTT	CACVEGTADIEAFF
TRBJ2-1	NA	NA	TRBV3-1	TGTGCCAGCAGCTCCCGGGACTACAATGAGCAGTTCTTC	CASSSRDYNEQFF
TRBJ2-5	TRBD2	few	TRBV12-3/TRBV12-4	TGTGCCAGCAGTTCCCTGGGGGGGAAGGAGACCCAGTACTTC	CASSSLGGKETQYF
TRBJ2-5	NA	once	TRBV28	TGTGCCAGCAGTTTGGGGGACGGGAGAGAGACCCAGTACTTC	CASSLGDGRETQYF
TRBJ2-6	TRBD2	few	TRBV15	TGTGCCACCAGCGGGGGGGTATTCTCTGGGGCCAACGTCCTGACTTTC	CATSGGVFSGANVLTF
TRBJ1-1	TRBD1	NA	TRBV5-1	TGCGCCAGCAGCGCAGGACAGGGCTGGACTGAAGCTTTCTTT	CASSAGQGWTEAFF
TRBJ2-1	NA	NA	TRBV27	TGTGCCAGCAGTTTCTCATACGGGTCCAGCTCCTACAATGAGCAGTTCTTC	CASSFSYGSSSYNEQFF
TRBJ2-1	NA	few	TRBV14	TGTGCCAGCAGCCAAGAAGAAATCGAGGGTGGCTCCTACAATGAGCAGTTCTTC	CASSQEEIEGGSYNEQFF
TRBJ2-7	NA	NA	TRBV7-9	TGTGCCAGCAGCTCCGATCGGGCGGCGCCGAACTTC	CASSSDRAAPNF
TRBJ2-1	NA	few	TRBV7-9	TGTGCCAGCAGCCCCCCAGGGGAGGTTTCCTACAATGAGCAGTTCTTC	CASSPPGEVSYNEQFF
TRBJ2-3	TRBD1	NA	TRBV6-5	TGTGCCAGCAGTTACGGCAGGGGGATCCGGTTCCCAGATACGCAGTATTTT	CASSYGRGIRFPDTQYF
TRBJ2-7	NA	NA	TRBV5-1	TGCGCCAGCAGCTACACCTACACAGCTTCCTACGAGCAGTACTTC	CASSYTYTASYEQYF
TRBJ2-4	NA	NA	TRBV5-1	TGCGCCAGCAGCTCCGAGGGCATTCAGTACTTC	CASSSEGIQYF
TRBJ2-5	TRBD1	many	TRBV5-6	TGTGCCAGCAGCCTGCCGGGACAGGGAGAGACCCAGTACTTC	CASSLPGQGETQYF
TRBJ1-4	NA	few	TRBV10-3	TGTGCCATCAGTGAGTCGGCAGGGGAGGGTACTAATGAAAAACTGTTTTTT	CAISESAGEGTNEKLFF
TRBJ2-5	NA	few	TRBV11-1	TGTGCCAGCAGCCGAGCTATAGTGGAAGAGACCCAGTACTTC	CASSRAIVEETQYF
TRBJ1-4	NA	NA	TRBV7-9	TGTGCCAGCAGCCTCGGGAAAGAAAAACTGTTTTTT	CASSLGKEKLFF
TRBJ2-7	TRBD1	NA	TRBV7-6	TGTGCCAGCGGCTCGCGGATCCTCTTCCAGGGGGCCTCCTACGGGCAGTACTTC	CASGSRILFQGASYGQYF
TRBJ2-7	TRBD1	few	TRBV5-1	TGCGCCAGCAGCGAGACAGGGGCTGGCTACGAGCAGTACTTC	CASSETGAGYEQYF
TRBJ1-5	NA	NA	TRBV12-3/TRBV12-4	TGTGCCAGCAGTTTTAACGGGCCGAGGGGACAGCCCCAGCATTTT	CASSFNGPRGQPQHF
TRBJ2-7	NA	few	TRBV20-1	TGCAGTGCACCCGCGGGGGGACAGGGACCAAGGGGGCCTTACGAGCAGTACTTC	CSAPAGGQGPRGPYEQYF
TRBJ2-3	TRBD2	NA	TRBV11-2	TGTGCCAGCAGCCGGACTAGCGGGTATTCAGATACGCAGTATTTT	CASSRTSGYSDTQYF
TRBJ2-1	NA	few	TRBV9	TGTGCCAGCAGCGCCCCGGGGCTTTCCCCAACAAGTGAGCAGTTCTTC	CASSAPGLSPTSEQFF
TRBJ1-2	NA	NA	TRBV7-9	TGTGCCAGCAGCCTAAGTGGGGGCCCCTATGGCTACACCTTC	CASSLSGGPYGYTF
TRBJ2-7	NA	NA	TRBV5-1	TGCGCCAGCAAGCTTCCAAGTCGCTACGAGCAGTACTTC	CASKLPSRYEQYF
TRBJ2-7	NA	NA	TRBV29-1	TGCAGCGTATGGGGGGATGCGAATCCCTACGAGCAGTACTTC	CSVWGDANPYEQYF
TRBJ2-2	NA	NA	TRBV29-1	TGCAGCGTTTTCCTGGGAACCGGGGAGCTGTTTTTT	CSVFLGTGELFF
TRBJ2-1	TRBD2	medium-sized	TRBV4-2	TGTGCCAGCAGCCGGGCCTTAGCGGGGGGGCAAAATGAGCAGTTCTTC	CASSRALAGGQNEQFF
TRBJ2-2	NA	NA	TRBV7-6	TGTGCCAGCAGCTCCATGGCGGGGTTCGCCGGGGAGCTGTTTTTT	CASSSMAGFAGELFF
TRBJ2-7	NA	few	TRBV29-1	TGCAGCGTTGAGGGTCAGGGAGACGAGCAGTACTTC	CSVEGQGDEQYF
TRBJ2-5	NA	NA	TRBV2	TGTGCCAGCAAGCAGCCCGCCGGGACCCAGTACTTC	CASKQPAGTQYF
TRBJ1-2	NA	few	TRBV7-2	TGTGCCAGCAGCTTCGAAGGCTATGGCTACACCTTC	CASSFEGYGYTF
TRBJ2-1	TRBD1	NA	TRBV6-5	TGTGCCAGCAGTTTCAAAGGGGGCAGCGAGCAGTTCTTC	CASSFKGGSEQFF
TRBJ2-1	NA	NA	TRBV3-1	TGTGCCAGCAGCCAAGGGGGGTCCGTCTCCTACAATGAGCAGTTCTTC	CASSQGGSVSYNEQFF
TRBJ2-2	NA	NA	TRBV12-5	TGTGCTAGTGGTTTGAGGACAGACGGGGAGCTGTTTTTT	CASGLRTDGELFF